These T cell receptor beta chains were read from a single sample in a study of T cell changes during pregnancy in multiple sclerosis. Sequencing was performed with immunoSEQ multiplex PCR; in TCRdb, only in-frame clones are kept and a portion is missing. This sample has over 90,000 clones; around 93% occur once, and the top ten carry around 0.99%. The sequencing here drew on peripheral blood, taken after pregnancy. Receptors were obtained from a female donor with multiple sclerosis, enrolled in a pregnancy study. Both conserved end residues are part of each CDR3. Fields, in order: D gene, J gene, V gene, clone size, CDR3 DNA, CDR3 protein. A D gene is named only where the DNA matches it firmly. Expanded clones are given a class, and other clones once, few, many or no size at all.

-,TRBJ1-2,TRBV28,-,TGTGCCAGCATCTCTAGGTACTATGGCTACACCTTC,CASISRYYGYTF
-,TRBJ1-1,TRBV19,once,TGTGCCAGTGAGGAGAGCTGGCAGAACACTGAAGCTTTCTTT,CASEESWQNTEAFF
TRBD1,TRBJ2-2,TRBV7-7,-,TGTGCCAGCAGCTTGGGGACAGGGGGTCCCGGGGAGCTGTTTTTT,CASSLGTGGPGELFF
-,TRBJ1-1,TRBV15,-,TGTGCCAGTACGTATACCCTGGGGAGAGAAGCTTTCTTT,CASTYTLGREAFF
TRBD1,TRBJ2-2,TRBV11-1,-,TGTGCCAGCAGCTTAGCCAACAGGGGTCGTACCGGGGAGCTGTTTTTT,CASSLANRGRTGELFF
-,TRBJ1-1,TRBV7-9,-,TGTGCCAGCAGCCCGCCCTCGGGGAGGATTACTGAAGCTTTCTTT,CASSPPSGRITEAFF
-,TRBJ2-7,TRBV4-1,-,TGCGCCAGCAGCCAAGTGTTGGCGGGCAGGAACTACGAGCAGTACTTC,CASSQVLAGRNYEQYF
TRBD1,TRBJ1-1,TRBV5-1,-,TGCGCCAGCAGCTGGCGGGACAGGGGCACTGAAGCTTTCTTT,CASSWRDRGTEAFF
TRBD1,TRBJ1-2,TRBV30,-,TGTGCCTTTACCGGGACAGGGCGCGGCTACACCTTC,CAFTGTGRGYTF
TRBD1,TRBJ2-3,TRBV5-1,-,TGCGCCAGCACCCAGGACAGGGCCACAGATACGCAGTATTTT,CASTQDRATDTQYF
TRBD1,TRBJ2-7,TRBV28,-,TGTGCCAGCAGTTTAGGGACAGGGGGGCTCTACGAGCAGTACTTC,CASSLGTGGLYEQYF
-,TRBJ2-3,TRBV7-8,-,TGTGCCAGCAGCTTTCTAGCTGGAGATACGCAGTATTTT,CASSFLAGDTQYF
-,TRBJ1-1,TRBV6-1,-,TGTGCCAGCAGTGACAGGGGAATAGGCACTGAAGCTTTCTTT,CASSDRGIGTEAFF
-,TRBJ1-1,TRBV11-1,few,TGTGCCAGCAGCTTATTGGGGGCTGGAGGCACTGAAGCTTTCTTT,CASSLLGAGGTEAFF
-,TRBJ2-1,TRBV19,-,TGTGCCAGTAGGTTTGGCCCCTACAATGAGCAGTTCTTC,CASRFGPYNEQFF
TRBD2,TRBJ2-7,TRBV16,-,TGTGCCAGCAGCCACGTATTAACTAGCGAAAGCTCCTACGAGCAGTACTTC,CASSHVLTSESSYEQYF
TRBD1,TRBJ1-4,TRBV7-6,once,TGTGCCAGCAGCTGGGGACAGGGAGGGGAACTGTTTTTT,CASSWGQGGELFF